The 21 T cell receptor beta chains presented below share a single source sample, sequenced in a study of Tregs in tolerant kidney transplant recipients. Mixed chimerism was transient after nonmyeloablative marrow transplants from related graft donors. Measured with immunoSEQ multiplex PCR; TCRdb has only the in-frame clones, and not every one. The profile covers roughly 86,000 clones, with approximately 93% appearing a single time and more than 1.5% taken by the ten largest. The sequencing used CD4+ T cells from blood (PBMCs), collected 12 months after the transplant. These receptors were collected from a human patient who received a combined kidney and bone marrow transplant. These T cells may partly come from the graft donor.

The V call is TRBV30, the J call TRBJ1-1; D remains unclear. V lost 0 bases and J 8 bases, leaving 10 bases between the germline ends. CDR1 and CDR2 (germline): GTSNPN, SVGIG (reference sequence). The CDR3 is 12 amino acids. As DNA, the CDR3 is TGTGCCTGGAGTGTCTCGCGCCTAGAAGCTTTCTTT. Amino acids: CAWSVSRLEAFF.

The CDR3 sequence is CASSSRTGENTEAFF. CDR3 bases: TGTGCCAGCAGCTCGAGGACAGGGGAGAACACTGAAGCTTTCTTT. The rearrangement uses TRBV7-9 and TRBJ1-1; 9 bases match TRBD1. The germline V gene has CDR1 SEHNR and CDR2 FQNEAQ (reference sequence). After removal of 4 bases from V and 1 base from J, the junction contained 4 bases not matched to a gene. The length of the CDR3 is 15 residues.

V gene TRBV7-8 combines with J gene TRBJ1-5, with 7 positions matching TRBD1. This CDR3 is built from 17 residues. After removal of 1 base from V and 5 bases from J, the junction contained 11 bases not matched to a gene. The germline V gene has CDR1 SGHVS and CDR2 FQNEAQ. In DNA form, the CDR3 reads TGTGCCAGCAGCTTAGAGGACCTAGGGGGCTTTGATCAGCCCCAGCATTTT. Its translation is CASSLEDLGGFDQPQHF.

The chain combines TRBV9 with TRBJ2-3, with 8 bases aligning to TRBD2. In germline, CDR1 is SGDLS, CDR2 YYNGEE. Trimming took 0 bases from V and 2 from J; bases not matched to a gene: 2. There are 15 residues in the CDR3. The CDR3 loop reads CASSVGTSNTDTQYF. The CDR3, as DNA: TGTGCCAGCAGCGTAGGGACTAGCAACACAGATACGCAGTATTTT.

The CDR3 nucleotides read TGTGCCAGCAGCTTAGACTACGGCAATCAGCCCCAGCATTTT. Translated: CASSLDYGNQPQHF. This sequence joins TRBV7-2 and TRBJ1-5; D remains unclear. V lost 1 base and J 2 bases, leaving 6 bases between the germline ends. The germline V gene encodes CDR1 SGHTA and CDR2 FQGNSA. This CDR3 has 14 residues.

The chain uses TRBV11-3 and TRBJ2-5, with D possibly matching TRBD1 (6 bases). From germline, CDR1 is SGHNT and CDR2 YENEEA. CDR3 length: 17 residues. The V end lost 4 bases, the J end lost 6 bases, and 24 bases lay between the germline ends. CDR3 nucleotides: TGTGCCAGCAGCTCGTCTTCCTACTTACAGGGTGAGAAGACCCAGTACTTC. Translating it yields CASSSSSYLQGEKTQYF.

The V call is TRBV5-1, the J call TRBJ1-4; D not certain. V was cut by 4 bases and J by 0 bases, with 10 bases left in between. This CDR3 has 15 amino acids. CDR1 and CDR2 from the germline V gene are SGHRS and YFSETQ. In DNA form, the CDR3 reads TGCGCCAGCAGCCCGAACAGTGCAACTAATGAAAAACTGTTTTTT. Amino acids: CASSPNSATNEKLFF. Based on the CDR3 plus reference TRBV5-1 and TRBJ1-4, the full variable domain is KAGVTQTPRYLIKTRGQQVTLSCSPISGHRSVSWYQQTPGQGLQFLFEYFSETQRNKGNFPGRFSGRQFSNSRSEMNVSTLELGDSALYLCASSPNSATNEKLFFGSGTQLSVL.

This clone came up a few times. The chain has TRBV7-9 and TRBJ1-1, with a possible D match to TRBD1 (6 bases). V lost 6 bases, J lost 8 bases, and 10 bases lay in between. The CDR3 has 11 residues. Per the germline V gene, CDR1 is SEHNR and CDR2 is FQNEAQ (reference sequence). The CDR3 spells CASSAGGEAFF. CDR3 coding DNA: TGTGCCAGCAGTGCGGGGGGCGAAGCTTTCTTT.

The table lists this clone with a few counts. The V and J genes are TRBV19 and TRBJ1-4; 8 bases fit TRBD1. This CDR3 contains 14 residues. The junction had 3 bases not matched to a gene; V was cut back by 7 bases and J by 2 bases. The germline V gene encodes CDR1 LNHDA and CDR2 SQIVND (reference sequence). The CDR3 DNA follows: TGTGCCAGTAAAAGGACAGGGACTAATGAAAAACTGTTTTTT. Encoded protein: CASKRTGTNEKLFF.

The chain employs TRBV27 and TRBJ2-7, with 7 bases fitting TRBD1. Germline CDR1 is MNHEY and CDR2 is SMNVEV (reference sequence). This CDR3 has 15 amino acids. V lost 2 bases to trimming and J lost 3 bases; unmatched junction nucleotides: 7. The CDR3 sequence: CASSLVDRDSYEQYF. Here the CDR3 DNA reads TGTGCCAGCAGTTTAGTTGACCGGGACAGCTACGAGCAGTACTTC.

In DNA, the CDR3 is TGTGCCAGCAGTTATGAGGGGGACACCACTGAAGCTTTCTTT. Encoded protein: CASSYEGDTTEAFF. The rearrangement links TRBV6-5 to TRBJ1-1; tentatively, D is TRBD1 (6 bases). The germline V gene has CDR1 MNHEY and CDR2 SVGAGI. The length of the CDR3 is 14 residues. The germline V and J ends were trimmed by 3 bases and 4 bases, with 12 bases remaining between them.

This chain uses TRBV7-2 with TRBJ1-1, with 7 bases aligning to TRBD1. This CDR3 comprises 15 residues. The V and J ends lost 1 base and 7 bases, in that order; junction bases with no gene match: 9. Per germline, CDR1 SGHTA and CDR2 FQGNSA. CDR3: CASSLVTGARDEAFF. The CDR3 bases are TGTGCCAGCAGCTTAGTCACAGGGGCTCGGGATGAAGCTTTCTTT.

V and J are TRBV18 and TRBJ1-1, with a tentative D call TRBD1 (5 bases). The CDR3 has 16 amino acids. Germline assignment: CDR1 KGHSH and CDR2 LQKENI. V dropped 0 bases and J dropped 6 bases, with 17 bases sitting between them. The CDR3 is CASSPPPLRGIAEAFF. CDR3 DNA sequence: TGTGCCAGCTCACCACCACCCCTTCGGGGGATCGCTGAAGCTTTCTTT. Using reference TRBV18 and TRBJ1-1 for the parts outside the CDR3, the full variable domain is NAGVMQNPRHLVRRRGQEARLRCSPMKGHSHVYWYRQLPEEGLKFMVYLQKENIIDESGMPKERFSAEFPKEGPSILRIQQVVRGDSAAYFCASSPPPLRGIAEAFFGQGTRLTVV.

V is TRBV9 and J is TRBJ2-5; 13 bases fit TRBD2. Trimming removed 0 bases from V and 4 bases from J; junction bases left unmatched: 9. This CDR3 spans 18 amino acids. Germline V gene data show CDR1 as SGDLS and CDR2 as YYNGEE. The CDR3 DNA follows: TGTGCCAGCAGCGTAGAGGGACTAGCGGGGAGGTTTGGAGAGACCCAGTACTTC. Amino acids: CASSVEGLAGRFGETQYF. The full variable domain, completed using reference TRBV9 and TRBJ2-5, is DSGVTQTPKHLITATGQRVTLRCSPRSGDLSVYWYQQSLDQGLQFLIQYYNGEERAKGNILERFSAQQFPDLHSELNLSSLELGDSALYFCASSVEGLAGRFGETQYFGPGTRLLVL.

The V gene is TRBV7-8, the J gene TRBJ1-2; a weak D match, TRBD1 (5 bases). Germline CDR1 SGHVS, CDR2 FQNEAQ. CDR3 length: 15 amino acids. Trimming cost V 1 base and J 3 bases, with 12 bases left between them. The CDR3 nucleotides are TGTGCCAGCAGCTTAGGACTCCAGGGTCACTATGGCTACACCTTC. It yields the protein CASSLGLQGHYGYTF.

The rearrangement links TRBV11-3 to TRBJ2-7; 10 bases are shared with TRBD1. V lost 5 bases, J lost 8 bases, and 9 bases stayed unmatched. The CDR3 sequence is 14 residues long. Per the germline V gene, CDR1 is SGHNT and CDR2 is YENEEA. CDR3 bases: TGTGCCAGCAGCCCAGGACCGGGACAGGGGAAGCAGTACTTC. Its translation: CASSPGPGQGKQYF.

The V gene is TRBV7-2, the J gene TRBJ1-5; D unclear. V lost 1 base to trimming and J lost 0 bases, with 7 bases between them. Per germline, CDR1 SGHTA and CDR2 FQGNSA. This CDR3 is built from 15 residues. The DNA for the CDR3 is TGTGCCAGCAGCTTAGTTCCGGTTAGCAATCAGCCCCAGCATTTT. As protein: CASSLVPVSNQPQHF.

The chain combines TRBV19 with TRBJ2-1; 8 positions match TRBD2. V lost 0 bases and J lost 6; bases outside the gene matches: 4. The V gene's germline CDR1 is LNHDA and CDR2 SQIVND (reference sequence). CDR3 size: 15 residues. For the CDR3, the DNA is TGTGCCAGTAGTATAGACGGGAGGGCCTTCAATGAGCAGTTCTTC. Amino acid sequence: CASSIDGRAFNEQFF.

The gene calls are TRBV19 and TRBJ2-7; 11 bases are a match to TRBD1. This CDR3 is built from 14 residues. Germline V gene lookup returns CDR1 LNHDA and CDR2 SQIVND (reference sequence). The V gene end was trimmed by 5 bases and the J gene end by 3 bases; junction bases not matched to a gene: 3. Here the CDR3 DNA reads TGTGCCAGTAGTCCGGGACAGGGGGGCTACGAGCAGTACTTC. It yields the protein CASSPGQGGYEQYF.

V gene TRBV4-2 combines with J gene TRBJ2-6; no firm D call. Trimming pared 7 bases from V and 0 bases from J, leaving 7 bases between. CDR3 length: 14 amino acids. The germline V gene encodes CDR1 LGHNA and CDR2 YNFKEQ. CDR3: CASKRDSGANVLTF. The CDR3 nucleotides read TGTGCCAGCAAACGAGACTCTGGGGCCAACGTCCTGACTTTC.

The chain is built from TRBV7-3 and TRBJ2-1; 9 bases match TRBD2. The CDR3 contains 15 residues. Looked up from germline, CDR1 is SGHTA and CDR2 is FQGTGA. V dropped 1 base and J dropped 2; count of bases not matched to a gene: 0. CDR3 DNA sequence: TGTGCCAGCAGCTTAAGCGGGAGGGCCTACAATGAGCAGTTCTTC. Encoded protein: CASSLSGRAYNEQFF.